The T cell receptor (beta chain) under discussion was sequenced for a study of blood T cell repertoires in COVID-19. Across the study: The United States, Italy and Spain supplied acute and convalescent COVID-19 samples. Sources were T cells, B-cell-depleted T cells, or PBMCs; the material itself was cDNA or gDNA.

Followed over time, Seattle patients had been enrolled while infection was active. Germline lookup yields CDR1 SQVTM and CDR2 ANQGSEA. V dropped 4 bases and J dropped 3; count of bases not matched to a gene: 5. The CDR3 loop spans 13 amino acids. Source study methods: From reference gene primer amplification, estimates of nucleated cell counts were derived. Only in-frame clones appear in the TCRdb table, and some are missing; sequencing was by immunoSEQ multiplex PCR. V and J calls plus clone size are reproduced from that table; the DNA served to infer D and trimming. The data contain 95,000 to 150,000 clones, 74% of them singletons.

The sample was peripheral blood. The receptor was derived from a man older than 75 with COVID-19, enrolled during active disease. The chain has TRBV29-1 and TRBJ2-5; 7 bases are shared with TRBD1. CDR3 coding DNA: TGCAGCGTTGGTAAACAGGGGAAAGAGACCCAGTACTTC. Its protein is CSVGKQGKETQYF. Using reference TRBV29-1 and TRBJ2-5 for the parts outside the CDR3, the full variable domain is SAVISQKPSRDICQRGTSLTIQCQVDSQVTMMFWYRQQPGQSLTLIATANQGSEATYESGFVIDKFPISRPNLTFSTLTVSNMSPEDSSIYLCSVGKQGKETQYFGPGTRLLVL.